What follows describes a single T cell receptor (beta chain). The antigen it recognizes is unknown. Base qualities are not at hand, and no much larger clone is one base apart. Collaborating institutions collected whole blood in K2EDTA tubes following their own protocols. For TCRbeta analysis, collaborator samples were shipped as frozen whole blood, as isolated PBMCs, or as DNA extracted from either sample type. The immunoSEQ Assay, a bias-controlled multiplex PCR, was used to amplify TCRbeta CDR3 regions from genomic DNA. In the paper's pipeline: Within the assay, amplification of reference gene primers was used to estimate how many nucleated cells each sample contained. To quantify the absolute abundance of each unique TCRbeta CDR3 rearrangement, sequence reads were collapsed and filtered. For each sample, productive Simpson clonality was calculated by taking the square root of Simpson's diversity index across productive rearrangements. TCRdb mirrors the immuneACCESS table, restricted to in-frame sequences. Some clones are absent from its copies; in checked studies, under half trace to an unresolved V gene, and the reason for the others is unknown. The V and J calls and clone size come from that table; D and trimming were worked out from the DNA. This sample holds some 77,000 clones; around nine tenths were observed only once. 8.3% of the sample is held by the ten biggest clonotypes.

This sample was included in a study of blood T cell repertoires in COVID-19 (dated by TCRdb to the early 2020s). About the study as a whole: Collaborator samples came from the United States, Italy and Spain and covered acute and convalescent phases of COVID-19. The samples were drawn from the first 160 participants of the ongoing ImmuneRACE study and from 950 to 1,500 subjects provided by 6 global collaborators. Where available, HLA class I and class II types were taken from metadata supplied by the sample provider and were not determined by assay-based typing. The sample metadata nearly always contained a de-identified subject ID, COVID-19 status, age in years and sex. Subjects who had been exposed to COVID-19, were actively infected with it, or had recovered from it provided the deeply sampled blood TCRbeta repertoires that made up the dataset. The repertoires were made available in a free public database intended to serve as a resource for research on the immune response to SARS-CoV-2. The prospective study material was composed of cDNA or gDNA derived from T cells, B-cell-depleted T cells, or PBMCs. What the study reported, not specific to this receptor: How much clinical and demographic metadata was included differed by source and by participant, and the metadata was provided uncurated.

Sequenced input: peripheral blood. This sequence originates from a man aged 25-45 years with acute or convalescent COVID-19.

The CDR3 region has the sequence CASRPSGGQGGYGYTF. The DNA is TGTGCCAGCAGACCCTCTGGCGGACAGGGTGGCTATGGCTACACCTTC. The chain is encoded by TRBV28 joined to TRBJ1-2, with 8 junctional bases fitting TRBD1. CDR1 MDHEN and CDR2 SYDVKM were looked up in the germline V gene. V has 6 bases trimmed and J has 4 bases trimmed; junction bases matching no gene number 13. From the cysteine up to the phenylalanine, the CDR3 has a length of 16 residues. The retained sequence is limited to the CDR3, 48 bases, with the frame set at the first base.